This paragraph covers one T cell receptor beta chain sequence. There are 15 residues in the CDR3. V lost 0 bases, J lost 3 bases, and 14 bases lay in between. Per the germline V gene, CDR1 is DFQATT and CDR2 is SNEGSKA (reference sequence). These data originate in a study of blood T cells in healthy people across ages. The second PCR ran about 6 to 11 cycles with a sample-barcoded 5' primer and J-beta primers. TCRdb processed the 5' RACE reads anew with MiXCR; each CDR3 protein has one entry. The profile shows just under 750,000 distinct CDR3 sequences, over 20% of them singletons. Input material: blood. This clonotype was sampled from a man in his sixties or seventies in good health. J is TRBJ1-1 and V is TRBV20-1; D uncertain. CDR3 loop: CSARDAAGEHTEAFF. The CDR3 DNA is TGCAGTGCTAGAGATGCCGCTGGTGAACACACTGAAGCTTTCTTT.